This passage covers 25 T cell receptor beta chains from one sample sequenced in a study of PD-L1 blockade in urothelial cancer (dated by TCRdb to the late 2010s). The library was produced with the immunoSEQ multiplex PCR assay. TCRdb took this table from immuneACCESS and kept in-frame rearrangements with V and J called. Such tables lack part of the clones; where checked against another copy, unresolved V genes explain under half of the gap, and the rest is unexplained. The sample has about 86,000 clones on record, more than 70% of them singletons. The top ten hold 14% of the sample. The time point label on this specimen signifies: pretreatment peripheral blood. The material was PBMCs, obtained around atezolizumab (anti-PD-L1) treatment. The receptor set was obtained from a man in his 60s with urothelial cancer.

This chain joins TRBV6-5 and TRBJ1-4; the D gene is possibly TRBD1 (5 bases). V was shortened by 10 bases and J by 6 bases, with 15 bases between the two germline ends. This CDR3 is built from 13 residues. In germline, CDR1 is MNHEY, CDR2 SVGAGI. In DNA form, the CDR3 reads TGTGCCACACGCCGGCAGGGCTATGAAAAACTGTTTTTT. This sequence encodes CATRRQGYEKLFF.

The V call is TRBV7-8, the J call TRBJ2-1; TRBD1 aligns across 10 bases. With 5 bases clipped from V and 9 bases from J, the junction kept 13 bases outside the gene matches. The CDR3 extends over 16 amino acids. Germline CDR1 reads SGHVS; CDR2 reads FQNEAQ. Here the CDR3 DNA reads TGTGCCAGCAGCGGGGAGACAGGGGGCGTGCATACTGAGCAGTTCTTC. Protein product: CASSGETGGVHTEQFF.

V is TRBV4-2 and J is TRBJ2-7, with 11 bases fitting TRBD1. The V gene end was trimmed by 1 base and the J gene end by 3 bases; junction bases not matched to a gene: 5. Germline assignment: CDR1 LGHNA and CDR2 YNFKEQ. This CDR3 spans 16 amino acids. The CDR3 protein is CASSQASGTGGYEQYF. CDR3 DNA sequence: TGTGCCAGCAGCCAAGCCTCCGGGACAGGGGGCTACGAGCAGTACTTC.

The chain carries TRBV18 and TRBJ2-3; TRBD2 matches 12 bases. Germline trimming cut 4 bases from V and 0 bases from J; bases unmatched to any gene: 8. Germline lookup yields CDR1 KGHSH and CDR2 LQKENI. The CDR3 extends over 18 amino acids. CDR3 loop: CASSRGTSGFASTDTQYF. As DNA, the CDR3 is TGTGCCAGCTCACGAGGGACTAGCGGGTTCGCTAGCACAGATACGCAGTATTTT.

This clone occurred a few times. The CDR3 DNA is TGTGCCAGCAGTAGACTATACGAGCAGTACTTC. Its translation is CASSRLYEQYF. V and J are TRBV28 and TRBJ2-7, with D possibly matching TRBD2 (5 bases). V was pared by 5 bases and J by 4 bases, with 6 bases between. The CDR3 is 11 amino acids. Germline CDR1 reads MDHEN; CDR2 reads SYDVKM.

The rearrangement uses TRBV12-5 and TRBJ2-2; TRBD1 matches at 9 bases. Germline-derived CDR1 and CDR2 are LGHNT and FRNRAP. V shed 5 bases and J 7 bases; nucleotides not matched to a gene: 5. This CDR3 is built from 14 residues. The CDR3 loop is CASGPGQGNGELFF. CDR3 sequence (DNA): TGTGCTAGTGGTCCGGGACAGGGAAACGGGGAGCTGTTTTTT. The full variable domain, its missing parts supplied by reference TRBV12-5 and TRBJ2-2, is DARVTQTPRHKVTEMGQEVTMRCQPILGHNTVFWYRQTMMQGLELLAYFRNRAPLDDSGMPKDRFSAEMPDATLATLKIQPSEPRDSAVYFCASGPGQGNGELFFGEGSRLTVL.

The chain uses TRBV5-1 and TRBJ2-5; 10 nucleotides agree with TRBD2. V shed 3 bases and J 1 base; nucleotides not matched to a gene: 3. The CDR3 spans 15 residues. The germline V gene has CDR1 SGHRS and CDR2 YFSETQ. The CDR3 bases are TGCGCCAGCAGCTCAGGACTAGCGGCCCAAGAGACCCAGTACTTC. Translation gives CASSSGLAAQETQYF. Drawing the rest from reference TRBV5-1 and TRBJ2-5, the complete variable domain is KAGVTQTPRYLIKTRGQQVTLSCSPISGHRSVSWYQQTPGQGLQFLFEYFSETQRNKGNFPGRFSGRQFSNSRSEMNVSTLELGDSALYLCASSSGLAAQETQYFGPGTRLLVL.

The chain uses TRBV5-4 and TRBJ1-2, with 11 bases identical to TRBD1. Germline V gene data show CDR1 as SGHNT and CDR2 as YYREEE (reference sequence). The CDR3 extends over 16 amino acids. The ends lost 0 bases at V and 8 bases at J; junction bases unmatched: 9. This CDR3 is CASSLARTGGSGGYTF. CDR3 nucleotide sequence: TGTGCCAGCAGCTTGGCTCGGACAGGGGGCTCGGGGGGCTACACCTTC.

V is TRBV5-5 and J is TRBJ1-1; the match to TRBD1 covers 7 bases. The CDR3 extends over 16 amino acids. CDR1 and CDR2 (germline): SGHKS, YYEKEE (reference sequence). After removal of 2 bases from V and 10 bases from J, the junction contained 17 bases not matched to a gene. CDR3 sequence (DNA): TGTGCCAGCAGCTTCTACGCCGGACAGGCCAGAGAGAGAGCTTTCTTT. Its translation is CASSFYAGQARERAFF.

The chain is built from TRBV9 and TRBJ2-7, with a possible D match to TRBD2 (6 bases). V was clipped by 2 bases and J by 4 bases, with 13 bases between them. The CDR3 contains 14 residues. Germline V lookup: CDR1 SGDLS, CDR2 YYNGEE. CDR3 coding DNA: TGTGCCAGCAGCGTTGGGGACTCCGCTTACGAGCAGTACTTC. Translated: CASSVGDSAYEQYF.

The V and J genes are TRBV5-4 and TRBJ1-4; D perhaps matches TRBD1 (6 bases). The length of the CDR3 is 16 residues. The ends were cut back, 3 bases at V and 6 bases at J, with 18 bases in the middle. The V gene's germline CDR1 is SGHNT and CDR2 YYREEE (reference sequence). The CDR3 sequence is CASSSSGGLRDEKLFF. The DNA of the CDR3 is TGTGCCAGCAGCTCCTCGGGGGGCCTGAGGGATGAAAAACTGTTTTTT.

The chain is built from TRBV28 and TRBJ1-4; D gene ambiguous. This CDR3 comprises 14 residues. Trimming shortened V by 6 bases and J by 6 bases, and 14 bases separated the two germline ends. Germline V gives CDR1 MDHEN, CDR2 SYDVKM. The CDR3 loop reads CASRGSPGDEKLFF. The CDR3 DNA sequence: TGTGCCAGCAGGGGGTCCCCCGGGGATGAAAAACTGTTTTTT.

This chain joins TRBV27 and TRBJ1-2; D not certain. The germline V gene encodes CDR1 MNHEY and CDR2 SMNVEV (reference sequence). The length of the CDR3 is 16 residues. Trimming left V 0 bases short and J 8 bases short, with 19 bases between. CDR3 loop: CASSLSSLGLSGGYTF. The CDR3 DNA is TGTGCCAGCAGTTTATCCTCACTTGGACTGTCTGGAGGCTACACCTTC.

V gene TRBV30 combines with J gene TRBJ2-5; 12 bases agree with TRBD2. There are 16 residues in the CDR3. The trim removed 2 bases at V and 5 bases at J, leaving 9 bases unmatched. Germline lookup yields CDR1 GTSNPN and CDR2 SVGIG (reference sequence). CDR3 nucleotides: TGTGCCTGGAGTTTTTCTAGCGGGAGGGCCCAGGAGACCCAGTACTTC. Encoded protein: CAWSFSSGRAQETQYF.

CDR3 amino acids: CAWSLETRYEQYF. DNA for the CDR3: TGTGCCTGGAGTCTAGAGACCCGCTACGAGCAGTACTTC. The chain joins TRBV30 to TRBJ2-7, with unresolved D. The CDR3 spans 13 residues. Germline CDR1 is GTSNPN and CDR2 is SVGIG (reference sequence). Trimming left V 2 bases short and J 3 bases short, with 11 bases between.

The CDR3 loop is CASSYSSGQALYGYTF. The CDR3 region has the DNA TGTGCCAGCAGTTACTCTTCGGGACAGGCACTCTATGGCTACACCTTC. The V call is TRBV6-5, the J call TRBJ1-2; 8 bases map to TRBD1. V shed 0 bases, J shed 4 bases, and the junction held 7 bases outside the gene matches. The CDR3 contains 16 residues. The germline gives CDR1 MNHEY, CDR2 SVGAGI.

The chain employs TRBV5-8 and TRBJ2-2; TRBD2 agrees at 10 bases. This CDR3 has 16 residues. In germline, CDR1 is SGHTS, CDR2 YDEGEE. With 5 bases clipped from V and 4 bases from J, the junction kept 8 bases outside the gene matches. This chain's CDR3 is CASRLIAGGFTGELFF. The CDR3 DNA reads as TGTGCCAGCAGGCTGATAGCGGGGGGCTTCACCGGGGAGCTGTTTTTT. Looking up the rest from reference TRBV5-8 and TRBJ2-2 gives the full variable domain: EAGVTQSPTHLIKTRGQQATLRCSPISGHTSVYWYQQALGLGLQFLLWYDEGEERNRGNFPPRFSGRQFPNYSSELNVNALELEDSALYLCASRLIAGGFTGELFFGEGSRLTVL.

This chain joins TRBV5-1 and TRBJ1-1; tentatively, D is TRBD1 (6 bases). There are 13 residues in the CDR3. Germline V gives CDR1 SGHRS, CDR2 YFSETQ. The ends were cut back, 4 bases at V and 7 bases at J, with 14 bases in the middle. As DNA, the CDR3 is TGCGCCAGCAGCCCCACAGGGACGAATGAAGCTTTCTTT. It encodes CASSPTGTNEAFF.

This clone has just one count. The gene calls are TRBV29-1 and TRBJ1-1, with D possibly matching TRBD1 (6 bases). The CDR3 covers 14 residues. The V end was cut by 5 bases, the J end by 0 bases, with 13 bases between. Germline V CDR1 and CDR2: SQVTM, ANQGSEA. The CDR3 loop is CSVYGTTMNTEAFF. The CDR3 DNA is TGCAGCGTTTATGGGACAACCATGAACACTGAAGCTTTCTTT.

This clone was detected only a few times. The chain uses TRBV4-1 and TRBJ1-4; 7 nucleotides line up with TRBD1. CDR1 and CDR2 from the germline V gene are MGHRA and YSYEKL. The V gene end was trimmed by 4 bases and the J gene end by 4 bases; junction bases not matched to a gene: 21. CDR3 length equals 20 residues. As DNA, the CDR3 is TGCGCCAGCAGCCCCCACCAACCGGGACAGCAGCGCCTGAGTAATGAAAAACTGTTTTTT. It translates to CASSPHQPGQQRLSNEKLFF.

The genes are TRBV19 and TRBJ1-2; D perhaps matches TRBD1 (6 bases). CDR1 is LNHDA and CDR2 is SQIVND in the germline V gene (reference sequence). The CDR3 extends over 14 amino acids. V lost 7 bases and J lost 0, with 12 bases in between. The CDR3 sequence is CASTERQANYGYTF. The DNA for the CDR3 is TGTGCCAGTACCGAAAGACAGGCTAACTATGGCTACACCTTC.

The V call is TRBV28, the J call TRBJ2-2; TRBD1 matches at 7 bases. Trimming took 1 base from V and 1 from J; bases not matched to a gene: 9. The CDR3 spans 18 residues. Germline lookup yields CDR1 MDHEN and CDR2 SYDVKM. CDR3: CASSLYNRGFVNTGELFF. CDR3 bases: TGTGCCAGCAGTTTATATAACAGGGGTTTTGTGAACACCGGGGAGCTGTTTTTT.

CDR3 residues: CASSQGGFQPQHF. CDR3 coding DNA: TGCGCCAGCAGCCAAGGAGGGTTTCAGCCCCAGCATTTT. V and J are TRBV4-1 and TRBJ1-5; D is undetermined. The germline V and J ends were trimmed by 1 base and 6 bases, with 7 bases remaining between them. Germline assignment: CDR1 MGHRA and CDR2 YSYEKL. This CDR3 has 13 amino acids.

This rearrangement joins TRBV11-2 to TRBJ2-1; D not resolved. The length of the CDR3 is 13 residues. Deletions cut 3 bases from V and 6 bases from J, with 9 bases between. Germline-derived CDR1 and CDR2 are SGHAT and FQNNGV. The CDR3 region has the DNA TGTGCCAGCAGCTTTCGGGTCGGCAATGAGCAGTTCTTC. Amino acids: CASSFRVGNEQFF.

The chain has TRBV5-4 and TRBJ1-3; D call uncertain. The CDR3 consists of 12 residues. V shed 0 bases and J shed 8 bases, with 6 bases lying between them. The germline CDR1 and CDR2 sequences are SGHNT and YYREEE (reference sequence). The CDR3 reads CASSLDSYTIYF. The CDR3, as DNA: TGTGCCAGCAGCTTGGACAGTTACACCATATATTTT.